Listed below are T cell receptor beta chains from one sample, sequenced in a study of blood T cell repertoires in COVID-19. Some clones are missing from TCRdb's copy, which holds only in-frame ones; the method was immunoSEQ multiplex PCR. The data contain around 120,000 clones, roughly 79% of them singletons. Sequenced material: peripheral blood. These receptors all come from a man aged 65-85 years with acute or convalescent COVID-19. The CDR3 runs from the conserved cysteine through the conserved F or W. The D gene is left open where the match is weak. Clone size is shown for a subset of rows, as once, few, many or a class of expanded clone.

TRBV24-1	TRBJ2-7	NA	NA	CATSVIKRGICYEQYF	TGTGCCACCAGTGTAATCAAGAGGGGGATCTGCTACGAGCAGTACTTC
TRBV6-6	TRBJ1-5	NA	NA	CASSYAGKNQPQHF	TGTGCCAGCAGTTATGCGGGGAAGAATCAGCCCCAGCATTTT
TRBV9	TRBJ2-3	NA	NA	CASSVGPRGSTDTQYF	TGTGCCAGCAGCGTAGGCCCCAGGGGTAGCACAGATACGCAGTATTTT
TRBV7-2	TRBJ1-3	NA	NA	CASSLVGPGTGNTIYF	TGTGCCAGCAGCTTAGTCGGGCCGGGGACTGGAAACACCATATATTTT
TRBV12-3/TRBV12-4	TRBJ1-5	NA	NA	CASRAGLNQPQHF	TGTGCCAGCAGGGCTGGTCTGAATCAGCCCCAGCATTTT
TRBV19	TRBJ1-1	NA	NA	CASSTDRPFTEAFF	TGTGCCAGTAGTACGGACAGACCTTTCACTGAAGCTTTCTTT
TRBV11-3	TRBJ1-1	NA	NA	CASSSDIGMEAFF	TGTGCCAGCAGCTCGGATATCGGGATGGAAGCTTTCTTT
TRBV7-8	TRBJ2-2	NA	few	CASSLARQELAGELFF	TGTGCCAGCAGCTTAGCGCGTCAGGAATTGGCCGGGGAGCTGTTTTTT
TRBV2	TRBJ2-5	NA	few	CASSEGPPGTQYF	TGTGCCAGCAGTGAGGGGCCCCCTGGGACCCAGTACTTC
TRBV19	TRBJ1-2	NA	NA	CASSTWEGGHTF	TGTGCCAGTAGTACATGGGAAGGGGGTCACACCTTC
TRBV3-1/TRBV3-2	TRBJ1-5	NA	NA	CASSQEKTGSGNQPQHF	TGTGCCAGCAGCCAAGAAAAAACCGGGTCGGGCAATCAGCCCCAGCATTTT
TRBV12-3/TRBV12-4	TRBJ2-5	NA	NA	CASKIGVQETQYF	TGTGCCAGCAAAATTGGAGTCCAAGAGACCCAGTACTTC
TRBV4-2	TRBJ2-7	NA	NA	CASSQGVDRSYEQYF	TGTGCCAGCAGCCAAGGAGTCGACAGGTCATACGAGCAGTACTTC
TRBV4-3	TRBJ2-3	NA	once	CASSHLYIIEQGGDTDTQYF	TGCGCCAGCAGCCATCTTTACATCATAGAACAGGGAGGGGACACAGATACGCAGTATTTT
TRBV18	TRBJ1-5	TRBD1	NA	CASSPTQGARGQPQHF	TGTGCCAGCTCACCAACACAGGGGGCGCGCGGTCAGCCCCAGCATTTT
TRBV24-1	TRBJ2-2	NA	NA	CATSDGDWNTGELFF	TGTGCCACCAGTGATGGCGACTGGAACACCGGGGAGCTGTTTTTT
TRBV5-8	TRBJ1-3	TRBD1	NA	CASTLLGQGANTIYF	TGTGCCAGCACCCTCCTTGGACAGGGGGCAAACACCATATATTTT
TRBV9	TRBJ1-1	TRBD1	NA	CASSVVGTGGGSEAFF	TGTGCCAGCAGCGTAGTTGGGACAGGGGGCGGGTCTGAAGCTTTCTTT
TRBV19	TRBJ1-1	NA	NA	CASSIGFGRLRNTEAFF	TGTGCCAGTAGTATCGGTTTCGGGCGACTACGGAACACTGAAGCTTTCTTT
TRBV5-1	TRBJ2-4	TRBD2	NA	CASSLRTSGGNIQYF	TGCGCCAGCAGCCTCAGGACTAGCGGGGGAAACATTCAGTACTTC
TRBV11-3	TRBJ1-3	NA	NA	CASSLSGVTGNTIYF	TGTGCCAGCAGCTTATCCGGGGTGACAGGAAACACCATATATTTT
TRBV13	TRBJ1-1	NA	NA	CASSRRGTAAFF	TGTGCCAGCAGCCGAAGGGGGACGGCAGCTTTCTTT
TRBV5-1	TRBJ1-6	TRBD1	NA	CASSYGTDGNSPLHF	TGCGCCAGCAGCTACGGGACAGACGGTAATTCACCCCTCCACTTT
TRBV21-1	TRBJ1-6	NA	NA	CASSPGGRDRDSPLHF	TGTGCCAGCAGCCCCGGGGGGCGGGACAGGGACTCACCCCTCCACTTT
TRBV7-2	TRBJ1-1	NA	few	CASSLLLGEAFF	TGTGCCAGCAGCCTATTACTCGGGGAAGCTTTCTTT
TRBV5-1	TRBJ2-5	TRBD1	NA	CASSLIPGQPQETQYF	TGCGCCAGCAGCTTGATACCGGGACAGCCTCAAGAGACCCAGTACTTC
TRBV9	TRBJ2-7	NA	few	CASSAHGQNYEQYF	TGTGCCAGCAGCGCACACGGACAGAACTACGAGCAGTACTTC
TRBV5-6	TRBJ2-5	TRBD2	once	CASSPRRGGVETQYF	TGTGCCAGCAGCCCTCGGCGGGGGGGGGTAGAGACCCAGTACTTC
TRBV19	TRBJ2-2	NA	NA	CASSIQGWTGELFF	TGTGCCAGTAGTATACAGGGATGGACCGGGGAGCTGTTTTTT
TRBV7-8	TRBJ2-7	TRBD2	NA	CASTGGSSYEQYF	TGTGCCAGCACGGGGGGTAGCTCCTACGAGCAGTACTTC
TRBV4-1	TRBJ1-5	TRBD1	NA	CASSQSSIGEQGAAQHF	TGCGCCAGCAGCCAGAGTTCGATCGGGGAACAGGGGGCAGCCCAGCATTTT
TRBV18	TRBJ2-1	TRBD2	NA	CASSPPSLAGVYNEQFF	TGTGCCAGCTCACCACCGTCACTAGCGGGGGTCTACAATGAGCAGTTCTTC
TRBV19	TRBJ2-2	TRBD2	many	CASSITGGAIGELFF	TGTGCCAGTAGTATAACCGGGGGGGCAATCGGGGAGCTGTTTTTT
TRBV7-9	TRBJ1-6	NA	NA	CASSQDTYNSPLHF	TGTGCCAGCAGCCAGGACACTTATAATTCACCCCTCCACTTT
TRBV19	TRBJ2-5	TRBD2	few	CASSWLAGGLQETQYF	TGTGCCAGTAGTTGGCTAGCGGGGGGCCTCCAAGAGACCCAGTACTTC
TRBV25-1	TRBJ2-4	NA	once	CASSGMGVKNIQYF	TGTGCCAGCAGTGGCATGGGAGTGAAAAACATTCAGTACTTC
TRBV6-5	TRBJ1-2	NA	NA	CASQAAGLIYGYTF	TGTGCCAGCCAGGCAGCGGGACTGATTTATGGCTACACCTTC